These 8 T cell receptor beta chains were all obtained from the same sample, sequenced in a study of blood T cells in healthy people across ages. Next came a second PCR, run for about 7 to 12 cycles, which used a sample-barcoded 5' primer along with a J-beta primer mix. Via MiXCR, TCRdb re-called the 5' RACE reads, giving one row per CDR3 protein. The repertoire holds 750,000 to 1,000,000 distinct CDR3 sequences, with almost 30% as singletons. In addition, the sample was reused for a study of T cells of mothers and their children.

Sequenced material: blood. The receptors shown here come from a woman between 40 and 55 years old in good health.

There are many counts of this clonotype. The V gene is TRBV5-1, the J gene TRBJ2-3; D not resolved. This CDR3 is built from 11 residues. Germline V lookup: CDR1 SGHRS, CDR2 YFSETQ. V lost 6 bases and J lost 6, with 8 bases in between. The chain's CDR3 is CASIYADTQYF. In nucleotides, the CDR3 is TGCGCCAGCATATATGCGGATACGCAGTATTTT. The variable domain in full, with the rest retrieved from reference TRBV5-1 and TRBJ2-3, is KAGVTQTPRYLIKTRGQQVTLSCSPISGHRSVSWYQQTPGQGLQFLFEYFSETQRNKGNFPGRFSGRQFSNSRSEMNVSTLELGDSALYLCASIYADTQYFGPGTRLTVL.

This clonotype was observed a few times. The chain employs TRBV7-2 and TRBJ2-4, with a tentative D call TRBD1 (6 bases). The germline V gene encodes CDR1 SGHTA and CDR2 FQGNSA. This CDR3 has 15 amino acids. The V gene lost 9 bases and the J gene lost 6 bases, with 21 bases spanning the gap. Written as DNA, the CDR3 is TGTGCCAGTAGCCAGGAGACAGGCCGGGGAAACATTCAGTACTTC. Protein product: CASSQETGRGNIQYF.

J is TRBJ2-7 and V is TRBV28, with TRBD1 as a possible D gene (6 bases). V lost 6 bases to trimming and J lost 6 bases, with 21 bases between them. CDR1 is MDHEN, CDR2 SYDVKM, per germline. The CDR3 sequence is 15 residues long. CDR3 loop: CASRGPIRDMTEQYF. CDR3 sequence (DNA): TGTGCCAGCAGGGGTCCCATCCGGGACATGACCGAGCAGTACTTC. Drawing the rest from reference TRBV28 and TRBJ2-7, the complete variable domain is DVKVTQSSRYLVKRTGEKVFLECVQDMDHENMFWYRQDPGLGLRLIYFSYDVKMKEKGDIPEGYSVSREKKERFSLILESASTNQTSMYLCASRGPIRDMTEQYFGPGTRLTVT.

This clonotype has a handful of counts. The rearrangement uses TRBV5-1 and TRBJ1-2, with D maybe TRBD1 (5 bases). The germline V gene encodes CDR1 SGHRS and CDR2 YFSETQ. CDR3 length: 13 amino acids. Deletions cut 5 bases from V and 8 bases from J, with 16 bases between. Here the CDR3 DNA reads TGCGCCAGCAGTATCGTCAGGGATTACGGCTACACCTTC. Its protein is CASSIVRDYGYTF.

The J gene is TRBJ1-1, the V gene TRBV5-1, with D possibly being TRBD1 (6 bases). Trimming shortened V by 5 bases and J by 10 bases, and 21 bases separated the two germline ends. Germline V gene lookup returns CDR1 SGHRS and CDR2 YFSETQ. CDR3 length equals 14 residues. Written as DNA, the CDR3 is TGCGCCAGCAGACGAGACACAGGGCTGGTGGGAGCTTTCTTT. It translates to CASRRDTGLVGAFF.

This clonotype was picked up a small number of times. The chain joins TRBV2 to TRBJ1-5, with D possibly matching TRBD1 (6 bases). Between the trimmed V and J ends, which lost 1 base and 3 bases, there was a span of 10 bases. Germline values: CDR1 SNHLY, CDR2 FYNNEI. The CDR3 loop spans 15 amino acids. The DNA for the CDR3 is TGTGCCAGCAGTGAAGGTGCAGGGGTCAATCAGCCCCAGCATTTT. This gives the protein CASSEGAGVNQPQHF.

At least ten counts were recorded for this clonotype. For the CDR3, the DNA is TGTGCCAGCAGTTCCCGACAGGCGGGCAATGAGCAGTTCTTC. Encoded protein: CASSSRQAGNEQFF. The rearrangement links TRBV27 to TRBJ2-1; D possibly corresponds to TRBD1 (6 bases). The CDR3 sequence is 14 residues long. V gave up 4 bases and J gave up 6 bases, with 13 bases separating them. Germline V gene sequence: CDR1 MNHEY, CDR2 SMNVEV (reference sequence).

This chain links TRBV7-6 with TRBJ2-1; 8 nucleotides line up with TRBD2. Trimming cost V 1 base and J 12 bases; bases outside gene matches: 14. Germline V lookup: CDR1 SGHVS, CDR2 FNYEAQ. This CDR3 has 16 residues. The CDR3 sequence: CASSLEWRGALIGQFF. DNA for the CDR3: TGTGCCAGCAGCTTAGAGTGGCGGGGGGCCCTCATTGGGCAGTTCTTC.